The next 14 T cell receptor beta chains were all read from a single sample in a study of CD8 T cells in Susac syndrome. Reverse transcription of about 0.45 to 1 ug RNA used random hexamers. Each CDR3 protein gets one entry after TCRdb re-called the immunoSEQ multiplex PCR reads with MiXCR. The repertoire consists of some 94,000 distinct CDR3 sequences, with about 94% occurring once and the leading ten covering roughly 0.31%. Sample: CD4+ T cells from PBMCs. The receptors were sampled from a human donor with Susac syndrome.

The chain carries TRBV14 and TRBJ2-7, with 7 positions matching TRBD1. Looked up from germline, CDR1 is SGHDN and CDR2 is FVKESK. V lost 3 bases and J lost 0; bases outside the gene matches: 8. CDR3 length equals 16 residues. The chain's CDR3 is CASSQSGTAFSYEQYF. CDR3 sequence (DNA): TGTGCCAGCAGCCAGTCCGGGACAGCTTTCTCCTACGAGCAGTACTTC.

V and J are TRBV12-3 or TRBV12-4 and TRBJ1-2, with 7 nucleotides matching TRBD1. The trim removed 5 bases at V and 2 bases at J, leaving 11 bases unmatched. This CDR3 region has 16 residues. The CDR3 sequence is CASSPGTAQFNYGYTF. The CDR3 nucleotides are TGTGCCAGCAGTCCTGGGACAGCCCAGTTCAACTATGGCTACACCTTC.

This clonotype came up once. The chain recombines TRBV24-1 with TRBJ2-2, with D unclear. With 2 bases removed from V and 7 bases from J, the gap between germline ends came to 4 bases. Germline V gives CDR1 KGHDR, CDR2 SFDVKD. The CDR3 contains 12 residues. Here the CDR3 reads CATSDSLGELFF. As DNA, the CDR3 is TGTGCCACCAGTGATTCCCTCGGGGAGCTGTTTTTT.

This rearrangement joins TRBV29-1 to TRBJ1-2; D is perhaps TRBD1 (5 bases). CDR3 length: 10 residues. The V gene's germline CDR1 is SQVTM and CDR2 ANQGSEA. V dropped 8 bases and J dropped 6 bases, with 10 bases sitting between them. The CDR3 reads CSITGDGYTF. The CDR3 DNA is TGCAGCATTACGGGGGATGGCTACACCTTC.

The rearrangement joins TRBV30 to TRBJ1-1, with D possibly being TRBD1 (5 bases). The V gene's germline CDR1 is GTSNPN and CDR2 SVGIG (reference sequence). Trimming shortened V by 0 bases and J by 1 base, and 12 bases separated the two germline ends. This CDR3 contains 15 residues. The CDR3 region is CAWSVLGTGNTEAFF. The DNA of the CDR3 is TGTGCCTGGAGTGTATTGGGGACGGGGAACACTGAAGCTTTCTTT.

CDR3 DNA sequence: TGTGCCTGGAGTCGGGACAGGGGGTATGGCTACACCTTC. Translation gives CAWSRDRGYGYTF. The chain joins TRBV30 to TRBJ1-2; TRBD1 matches 11 bases. The V and J ends lost 2 bases and 5 bases, in that order; junction bases with no gene match: 1. CDR3 size: 13 residues. Germline V CDR1 and CDR2: GTSNPN, SVGIG (reference sequence).

The rearrangement joins TRBV9 to TRBJ2-6; D is ambiguous. This CDR3 spans 13 amino acids. Trimming stripped 3 bases from V and 5 bases from J, with 6 bases between. Germline-derived CDR1 and CDR2 are SGDLS and YYNGEE. CDR3 in amino acids: CASSAQRANVLTF. The DNA for the CDR3 is TGTGCCAGCAGCGCCCAACGGGCCAACGTCCTGACTTTC. Full variable domain (missing parts from reference TRBV9 and TRBJ2-6): DSGVTQTPKHLITATGQRVTLRCSPRSGDLSVYWYQQSLDQGLQFLIQYYNGEERAKGNILERFSAQQFPDLHSELNLSSLELGDSALYFCASSAQRANVLTFGAGSRLTVL.

This chain joins TRBV19 and TRBJ2-3; possible D gene TRBD2, 6 bases. Germline V gene sequence: CDR1 LNHDA, CDR2 SQIVND (reference sequence). V lost 7 bases and J lost 7, with 15 bases in between. This CDR3 spans 13 amino acids. The CDR3 DNA follows: TGTGCCAGTACCCCGGAGGGATTGAATACGCAGTATTTT. Translation: CASTPEGLNTQYF.

The chain couples TRBV6-2 or TRBV6-3 to TRBJ2-1, with D perhaps TRBD1 (5 bases). Trimming pared 6 bases from V and 4 bases from J, leaving 16 bases between. The CDR3 is 15 amino acids. Germline V gene data show CDR1 as MNHEY and CDR2 as SVGEGT. For the CDR3, the DNA is TGTGCCAGCAGCCCCATCAGGGTTTCTTACAATGAGCAGTTCTTC. This codes for CASSPIRVSYNEQFF.

Only one count was recorded for this clonotype. The chain uses TRBV20-1 and TRBJ1-3, with a weak D call TRBD1 (6 bases). The ends were cut back, 1 base at V and 0 bases at J, with 19 bases in the middle. Germline loops: CDR1 DFQATT, CDR2 SNEGSKA (reference sequence). The length of the CDR3 is 18 residues. The CDR3 here is CSARAGQGPLFSGNTIYF. The CDR3 DNA is TGCAGTGCTAGAGCGGGGCAGGGGCCACTTTTCTCTGGAAACACCATATATTTT.

This chain links TRBV29-1 with TRBJ2-4; D possibly corresponds to TRBD2 (6 bases). Trimming removed 7 bases from V and 7 bases from J, with 17 bases in between. This CDR3 has 13 amino acids. Per the germline V gene, CDR1 is SQVTM and CDR2 is ANQGSEA. The CDR3 nucleotides are TGCAGCGCCCAGCCGGGACTCCTGAACATTCAGTACTTC. Its translation: CSAQPGLLNIQYF.

CDR3 sequence: CASTPTGVGGGELFF. The CDR3, as DNA: TGTGCCAGCACTCCAACGGGGGTAGGGGGCGGGGAGCTGTTTTTT. V usage is TRBV12-3 or TRBV12-4 and J usage is TRBJ2-2; possibly TRBD1 or TRBD2 for D (6 bases each). The CDR3 is 15 amino acids. Trimming shortened V by 7 bases and J by 7 bases, and 19 bases separated the two germline ends.

This rearrangement joins TRBV27 to TRBJ2-7; the D is unclear. CDR1 and CDR2 from the germline V gene are MNHEY and SMNVEV (reference sequence). V was trimmed by 7 bases and J by 5 bases, leaving 9 bases between them. There are 11 residues in the CDR3. The CDR3 here is CASTIGHEQYF. CDR3 sequence (DNA): TGTGCCAGCACCATAGGCCACGAGCAGTACTTC.

V is TRBV14 and J is TRBJ2-5; D unclear. Per the germline V gene, CDR1 is SGHDN and CDR2 is FVKESK. This CDR3 comprises 12 residues. V was shortened by 1 base and J by 6 bases, with 6 bases between the two germline ends. CDR3 sequence (DNA): TGTGCCAGCAGCCAAGGGAGACAGACCCAGTACTTC. Translating it yields CASSQGRQTQYF.